What follows is one TCR beta chain and its context. Germline V gene lookup returns CDR1 LNHDA and CDR2 SQIVND (reference sequence). This CDR3 contains 14 residues. V was clipped by 6 bases and J by 4 bases, with 15 bases between them. How the authors handled the data: Reference gene primer amplification in the assay estimated nucleated cell counts. Only in-frame clones appear in the TCRdb table, and some are missing; sequencing was by immunoSEQ multiplex PCR. The V and J calls and clone size were taken over from that table, and D and trimming were inferred from the DNA. The table lists about 89,000 clones, 88% of them singletons. The source of the sample is a study of blood T cell repertoires in COVID-19.

The gene calls are TRBV19 and TRBJ1-2, with D unresolved. Sequencing input: peripheral blood. The origin of this receptor is a man aged 60-69 years with acute or convalescent COVID-19. The CDR3: CASRDLALAYGYTF. In nucleotides, the CDR3 is TGTGCCAGTAGGGACCTAGCGCTAGCCTATGGCTACACCTTC.